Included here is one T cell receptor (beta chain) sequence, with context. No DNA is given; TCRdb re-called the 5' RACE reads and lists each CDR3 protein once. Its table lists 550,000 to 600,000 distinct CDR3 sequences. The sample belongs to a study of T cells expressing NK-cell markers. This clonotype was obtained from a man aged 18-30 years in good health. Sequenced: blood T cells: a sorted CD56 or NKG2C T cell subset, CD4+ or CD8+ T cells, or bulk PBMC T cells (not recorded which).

The CDR3 is CASSLPLDSEAYEQYF. The rearrangement joins TRBV12-3 or TRBV12-4 to TRBJ2-7; TCRdb names TRBD1, which stays unverified in the absence of DNA. There are 16 residues in the CDR3.